This T cell receptor (beta chain) emerged from a study of blood T cell repertoires in COVID-19. Study-wide background: T cells, B-cell-depleted T cells, or PBMCs provided the cDNA or gDNA that served as material.

This clone was detected a few times. Other DNA sequences from this sample encode an identical CDR3 as well. There are 13 residues in the CDR3. V gave up 5 bases and J gave up 5 bases, with 12 bases separating them. The V gene's germline CDR1 is SEHNR and CDR2 FQNEAQ (reference sequence). Clones were sequenced by immunoSEQ multiplex PCR, and TCRdb holds only the in-frame ones, with some missing. The repertoire includes under 250,000 clones, 84% of them detected once, and around 4.4% sits in the top ten. Sequencing was done on a sample of peripheral blood. The TCR sequence derives from a man between 45 and 60 years old with active or convalescent COVID-19. The rearrangement joins TRBV7-9 to TRBJ1-2; D is possibly TRBD1 (5 bases). In DNA, the CDR3 is TGTGCCAGCAGCCTCGGAAGGGGATATGGCTACACCTTC. The encoded protein is CASSLGRGYGYTF.